The 13 T cell receptor beta chains below come from one sample, sequenced in a study of T cell responses to AZD1222 COVID-19 vaccine. The data were produced by immunoSEQ multiplex PCR, yet TCRdb's version contains in-frame clones alone and is incomplete. The sample includes over 60,000 clones, around 87% seen only once; the top ten take 24%. The sample in question was peripheral blood, obtained on day 0 of AZD1222 vaccination. Every receptor here comes from an adult in good health.

As DNA, the CDR3 is TGTGCCATCAGTGAGACGGGACGGAAGAACACTGAAGCTTTCTTT. This encodes CAISETGRKNTEAFF. The chain is built from TRBV10-3 and TRBJ1-1; D is possibly TRBD1 (5 bases). Trimming removed 2 bases from V and 1 base from J, with 11 bases in between. CDR1 is ENHRY and CDR2 is SYGVKD in the germline V gene. CDR3 length equals 15 residues.

The V and J genes are TRBV15 and TRBJ2-3; no clear D gene. CDR1 and CDR2 from the germline V gene are LNHNV and YYDKDF (reference sequence). V was cut by 2 bases and J by 1 base, with 13 bases left in between. The length of the CDR3 is 16 residues. DNA of the CDR3: TGTGCCACCAGCAGAAGGTCGGGCGTGGGCACAGATACGCAGTATTTT. Amino acid sequence: CATSRRSGVGTDTQYF.

This rearrangement joins TRBV4-1 to TRBJ1-2; D gene ambiguous. This CDR3 is 12 amino acids long. Trimming removed 1 base from V and 8 bases from J, with 8 bases in between. Germline CDR1 reads MGHRA; CDR2 reads YSYEKL. Here the CDR3 reads CASSQGPEGYTF. CDR3 sequence (DNA): TGCGCCAGCAGCCAAGGTCCCGAGGGCTACACCTTC.

This rearrangement joins TRBV6-5 to TRBJ1-5; D is unclear. The length of the CDR3 is 15 residues. The germline V and J ends were trimmed by 6 bases and 0 bases, with 12 bases remaining between them. The V gene's germline CDR1 is MNHEY and CDR2 SVGAGI. The CDR3 spells CASRLGQNSNQPQHF. As DNA, the CDR3 is TGTGCCAGCAGGCTTGGGCAGAATAGCAATCAGCCCCAGCATTTT.

The chain recombines TRBV28 with TRBJ1-5, with 7 bases fitting TRBD1. The CDR3 extends over 15 amino acids. V lost 4 bases and J lost 6; bases outside the gene matches: 9. Germline V gene data show CDR1 as MDHEN and CDR2 as SYDVKM. CDR3 amino acids: CASSSGGSRSQPQHF. The CDR3 region has the DNA TGTGCCAGCAGTTCAGGGGGGTCTCGGAGTCAGCCCCAGCATTTT.

The genes are TRBV19 and TRBJ1-1; D unresolved. Trimming stripped 4 bases from V and 1 base from J, with 16 bases between. The CDR3 totals 16 residues. Per the germline V gene, CDR1 is LNHDA and CDR2 is SQIVND (reference sequence). The CDR3 reads CASSTLRGAENTEAFF. CDR3 sequence (DNA): TGTGCCAGTAGTACCTTGAGAGGTGCAGAGAACACTGAAGCTTTCTTT.

The CDR3 nucleotides read TGTGCCAGCAGTAAGGGGCAGAACACTGAAGCTTTCTTT. Translation: CASSKGQNTEAFF. This chain connects TRBV12-3 or TRBV12-4 to TRBJ1-1; D might be TRBD1 (5 bases). The V and J ends lost 5 bases and 1 base respectively, with 8 bases between them. This CDR3 spans 13 amino acids.

The chain is built from TRBV28 and TRBJ1-2; D is unclear. In germline, CDR1 is MDHEN, CDR2 SYDVKM. This CDR3 is built from 12 residues. The V gene lost 3 bases and the J gene lost 8 bases, with 10 bases spanning the gap. This CDR3 reads CASSLVARGYTF. CDR3 DNA sequence: TGTGCCAGCAGTTTGGTGGCCCGCGGCTACACCTTC.

The chain uses TRBV27 and TRBJ2-1, with 8 bases matching TRBD2. There are 16 residues in the CDR3. CDR1 is MNHEY, CDR2 SMNVEV, per germline (reference sequence). V lost 6 bases and J lost 4; bases outside the gene matches: 11. CDR3 sequence: CASSRSSAGVYNEQFF. The CDR3 nucleotides read TGTGCCAGCAGCCGGTCTTCAGCGGGGGTTTACAATGAGCAGTTCTTC.

The chain links TRBV15 to TRBJ2-1; D remains unclear. Trimming removed 6 bases from V and 4 bases from J, with 19 bases in between. Germline CDR1 LNHNV, CDR2 YYDKDF (reference sequence). There are 16 residues in the CDR3. CDR3 in amino acids: CATSSWSLNAYNEQFF. The DNA for the CDR3 is TGTGCCACCAGTTCTTGGTCTCTAAACGCTTACAATGAGCAGTTCTTC. Full variable domain (outside the CDR3, taken from reference TRBV15 and TRBJ2-1): DAMVIQNPRYQVTQFGKPVTLSCSQTLNHNVMYWYQQKSSQAPKLLFHYYDKDFNNEADTPDNFQSRRPNTSFCFLDIRSPGLGDTAMYLCATSSWSLNAYNEQFFGPGTRLTVL.

The CDR3 coding sequence is TGCGCCAGCAGCCAAGTAGGTAACGAGCAGTACTTC. Translating gives CASSQVGNEQYF. The gene calls are TRBV4-1 and TRBJ2-7, with D hard to call. CDR1 and CDR2 (germline): MGHRA, YSYEKL. The V and J ends lost 1 base and 5 bases respectively, with 6 bases between them. The CDR3 length is 12 residues.

This rearrangement joins TRBV5-5 to TRBJ1-4, with a possible D match to TRBD1 (6 bases). Trimming shortened V by 4 bases and J by 5 bases, and 18 bases separated the two germline ends. The CDR3 covers 16 residues. CDR1 is SGHKS and CDR2 is YYEKEE in the germline V gene (reference sequence). CDR3 bases: TGTGCCAGCAGCCCTCTCGGGACCCAGGGGAATGAAAAACTGTTTTTT. This sequence encodes CASSPLGTQGNEKLFF.

The rearrangement joins TRBV29-1 to TRBJ2-5; the D is unclear. The CDR3 length is 12 residues. CDR1 and CDR2 from the germline V gene are SQVTM and ANQGSEA. With 6 bases removed from V and 3 bases from J, the gap between germline ends came to 11 bases. In DNA form, the CDR3 reads TGCAGCGTAGGAGCTTTAGAAGAGACCCAGTACTTC. As protein: CSVGALEETQYF.